The 10 T cell receptor beta chains given below trace back to one sample, sequenced in a study of PD-1 and CTLA-4 blockade in melanoma. Measured with immunoSEQ multiplex PCR; TCRdb has only the in-frame clones, and not every one. The sample holds around 16,000 clones, roughly 73% seen once. The sample in question was CD8+ T cells from peripheral blood, obtained before anti-PD-1 treatment. The receptors come from a human donor with melanoma.

The chain links TRBV12-5 to TRBJ1-2, with D unresolved. Between the trimmed V and J ends, which lost 5 bases and 7 bases, there was a span of 17 bases. CDR1 and CDR2 from the germline V gene are LGHNT and FRNRAP. This CDR3 comprises 14 residues. The CDR3 sequence is CASGIMGSESGYTF. The CDR3 DNA reads TGTGCTAGTGGTATAATGGGGAGTGAGAGTGGCTACACCTTC.

The chain links TRBV7-9 to TRBJ2-5, with D possibly TRBD2 on 5 matching bases. The CDR3 consists of 15 residues. V lost 5 bases, J lost 4 bases, and 17 bases lay in between. The germline V gene has CDR1 SEHNR and CDR2 FQNEAQ (reference sequence). The CDR3 spells CASSPPRGERETQYF. In nucleotides, the CDR3 is TGTGCCAGCAGCCCCCCACGGGGTGAGCGAGAGACCCAGTACTTC. The complete variable domain, with remaining parts taken from reference TRBV7-9 and TRBJ2-5, reads DTGVSQNPRHKITKRGQNVTFRCDPISEHNRLYWYRQTLGQGPEFLTYFQNEAQLEKSRLLSDRFSAERPKGSFSTLEIQRTEQGDSAMYLCASSPPRGERETQYFGPGTRLLVL.

The gene calls are TRBV12-3 or TRBV12-4 and TRBJ1-1; perhaps TRBD1 as D (5 bases). Trimming cost V 8 bases and J 12 bases, with 16 bases left between them. This CDR3 comprises 11 residues. The CDR3 protein is CASALGTLTFF. Here the CDR3 DNA reads TGTGCCAGCGCCCTCGGGACTCTTACTTTCTTT.

This clone was observed a handful of times. The V call is TRBV5-6, the J call TRBJ1-1, with 11 positions matching TRBD1. V was pared by 0 bases and J by 0 bases, with 7 bases of the junction left unmatched. Germline CDR1 reads SGHDT; CDR2 reads YYEEEE. The CDR3 covers 18 residues. The CDR3 coding sequence is TGTGCCAGCAGCTTGGAAAGGACAGGGGGCGAGCTGAACACTGAAGCTTTCTTT. Translated, it gives CASSLERTGGELNTEAFF.

This clone came up once. The chain uses TRBV28 and TRBJ1-5; D not certain. Trimming took 1 base from V and 3 from J, leaving 4 bases between them. This CDR3 has 13 residues. Germline V gene data show CDR1 as MDHEN and CDR2 as SYDVKM. The CDR3 protein is CASSLLINQPQHF. CDR3 in DNA: TGTGCCAGCAGTTTATTAATCAATCAGCCCCAGCATTTT. The full variable domain, in which reference TRBV28 and TRBJ1-5 provide the parts outside the CDR3, is DVKVTQSSRYLVKRTGEKVFLECVQDMDHENMFWYRQDPGLGLRLIYFSYDVKMKEKGDIPEGYSVSREKKERFSLILESASTNQTSMYLCASSLLINQPQHFGDGTRLSIL.

The chain is built from TRBV10-3 and TRBJ2-7, with 9 bases fitting TRBD1. This CDR3 is built from 17 residues. Trimming cost V 6 bases and J 5 bases; bases outside gene matches: 17. CDR1 and CDR2 (germline): ENHRY, SYGVKD. DNA for the CDR3: TGTGCCATCAGGCAAATTACCACAGGGGGCGGTCAGGACGAGCAGTACTTC. It translates to CAIRQITTGGGQDEQYF.

The chain uses TRBV2 and TRBJ2-5, with TRBD1 matching over 8 bases. CDR1 and CDR2 from the germline V gene are SNHLY and FYNNEI. The CDR3 is 14 amino acids. With V trimmed by 10 bases and J by 5 bases, 12 bases remained unmatched. CDR3 sequence reads: CATVSGGMEETQYF. CDR3 nucleotide sequence: TGTGCCACCGTGTCAGGGGGCATGGAGGAGACCCAGTACTTC.

V and J are TRBV7-9 and TRBJ2-7, with 7 positions matching TRBD1. The junction had 2 bases not matched to a gene; V was cut back by 2 bases and J by 1 base. The germline gives CDR1 SEHNR, CDR2 FQNEAQ (reference sequence). The CDR3 sequence is 14 residues long. In DNA, the CDR3 is TGTGCCAGCAGCTTAACGGACAGGTCCTACGAGCAGTACTTC. Protein: CASSLTDRSYEQYF.

V and J are TRBV7-9 and TRBJ1-2; D unresolved. Germline CDR1 SEHNR, CDR2 FQNEAQ (reference sequence). The ends were cut back, 4 bases at V and 3 bases at J, with 21 bases in the middle. CDR3 length equals 17 residues. CDR3 residues: CASSSSGPRAVYYGYTF. The CDR3 DNA reads as TGTGCCAGCAGCTCCTCCGGGCCCAGAGCCGTATACTATGGCTACACCTTC.

This chain joins TRBV19 and TRBJ1-1; 8 positions agree with TRBD1. Germline V gene data show CDR1 as LNHDA and CDR2 as SQIVND (reference sequence). V lost 6 bases, J lost 5 bases, and 8 bases stayed unmatched. CDR3 length: 14 amino acids. The CDR3 reads CASSAVTGGTEAFF. DNA for the CDR3: TGTGCCAGTAGCGCTGTCACAGGGGGGACTGAAGCTTTCTTT.